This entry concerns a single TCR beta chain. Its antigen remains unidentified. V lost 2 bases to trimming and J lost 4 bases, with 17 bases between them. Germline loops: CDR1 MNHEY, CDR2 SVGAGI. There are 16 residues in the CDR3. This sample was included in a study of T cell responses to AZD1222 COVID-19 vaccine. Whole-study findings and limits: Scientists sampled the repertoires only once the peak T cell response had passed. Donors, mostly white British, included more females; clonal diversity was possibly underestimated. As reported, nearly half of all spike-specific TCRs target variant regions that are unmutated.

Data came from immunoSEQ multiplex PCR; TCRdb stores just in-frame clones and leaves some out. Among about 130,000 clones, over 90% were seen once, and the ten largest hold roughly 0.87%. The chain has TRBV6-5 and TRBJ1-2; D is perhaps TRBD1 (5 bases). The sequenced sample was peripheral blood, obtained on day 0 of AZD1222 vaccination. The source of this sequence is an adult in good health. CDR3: CASSYGDLGLSYGYTF. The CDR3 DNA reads TGTGCCAGCAGTTACGGGGACTTGGGACTAAGCTATGGCTACACCTTC.